Detailed here is one TCR beta chain. Its specificity is not known. A J-beta primer mix and a sample-barcoded 5' primer were used in a second PCR of roughly 6 to 11 cycles. A 12-random-nucleotide template-switch adaptor tagged each cDNA molecule. Every sample produced at least 2.5 million CDR3-containing paired-end reads. MiXCR, applied by TCRdb to the 5' RACE reads, yields one record per CDR3 protein. Of around 1.1 million distinct CDR3 sequences listed, roughly two fifths are singletons. CDR1 and CDR2 (germline): SGHVS, FNYEAQ. The CDR3 length is 14 residues. The V end was cut by 0 bases, the J end by 6 bases, with 11 bases between. This entry is derived from a study of blood T cells in healthy people across ages. Overall study findings and caveats: TCR beta diversity, measured per million T cells, fell in a roughly linear way with age.

The chain combines TRBV7-6 with TRBJ1-1; D is undetermined. The specimen sequenced was blood. This clonotype was sampled from a man younger than 35 in good health. This CDR3 reads CASSLAGLRAEAFF. The DNA of the CDR3 is TGTGCCAGCAGCTTAGCAGGGTTGCGGGCTGAAGCTTTCTTT. The whole variable domain, filled in from reference TRBV7-6 and TRBJ1-1, reads GAGVSQSPRYKVTKRGQDVALRCDPISGHVSLYWYRQALGQGPEFLTYFNYEAQQDKSGLPNDRFSAERPEGSISTLTIQRTEQRDSAMYRCASSLAGLRAEAFFGQGTRLTVV.